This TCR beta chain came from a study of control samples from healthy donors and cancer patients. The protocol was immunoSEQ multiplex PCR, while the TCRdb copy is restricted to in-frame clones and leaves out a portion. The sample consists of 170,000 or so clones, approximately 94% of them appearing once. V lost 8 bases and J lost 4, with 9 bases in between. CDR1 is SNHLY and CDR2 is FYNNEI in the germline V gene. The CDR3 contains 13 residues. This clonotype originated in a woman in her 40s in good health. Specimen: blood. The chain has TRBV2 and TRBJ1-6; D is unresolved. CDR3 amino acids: CASAQVYNSPLHF. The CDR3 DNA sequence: TGTGCCAGCGCCCAGGTTTATAATTCACCCCTCCACTTT.